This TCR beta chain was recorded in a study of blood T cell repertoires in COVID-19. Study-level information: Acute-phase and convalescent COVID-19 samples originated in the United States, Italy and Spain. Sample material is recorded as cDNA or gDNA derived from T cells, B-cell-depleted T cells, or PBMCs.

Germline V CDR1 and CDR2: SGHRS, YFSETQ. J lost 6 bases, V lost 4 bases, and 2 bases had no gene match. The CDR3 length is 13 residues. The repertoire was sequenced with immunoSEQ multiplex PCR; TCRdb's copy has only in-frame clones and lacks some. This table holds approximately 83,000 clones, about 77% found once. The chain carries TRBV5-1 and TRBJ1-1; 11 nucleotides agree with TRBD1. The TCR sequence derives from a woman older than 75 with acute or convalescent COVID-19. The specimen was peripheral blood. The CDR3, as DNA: TGCGCCAGCAGCACGGACAGGGGGCCTGAAGCTTTCTTT. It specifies CASSTDRGPEAFF.